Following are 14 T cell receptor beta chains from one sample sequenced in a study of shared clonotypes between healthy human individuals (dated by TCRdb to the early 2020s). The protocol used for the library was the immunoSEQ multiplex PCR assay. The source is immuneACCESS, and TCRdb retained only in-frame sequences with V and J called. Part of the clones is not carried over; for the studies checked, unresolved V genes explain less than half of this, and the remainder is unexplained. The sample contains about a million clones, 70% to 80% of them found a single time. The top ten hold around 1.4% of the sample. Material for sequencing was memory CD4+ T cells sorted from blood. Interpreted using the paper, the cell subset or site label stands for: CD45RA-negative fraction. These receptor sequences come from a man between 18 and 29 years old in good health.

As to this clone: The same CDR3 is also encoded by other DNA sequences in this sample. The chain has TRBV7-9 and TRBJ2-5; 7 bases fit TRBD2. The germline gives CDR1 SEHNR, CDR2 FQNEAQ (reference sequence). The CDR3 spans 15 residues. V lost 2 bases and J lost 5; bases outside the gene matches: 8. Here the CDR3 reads CASSLRLAQRETQYF. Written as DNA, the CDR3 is TGTGCCAGCAGCTTAAGACTAGCCCAGCGGGAGACCCAGTACTTC.

CDR3 protein: CATSSQAGRGIYGYTF. DNA of the CDR3: TGTGCCACCAGCAGTCAGGCGGGTAGGGGGATCTATGGCTACACCTTC. J is TRBJ1-2 and V is TRBV15, with a weak D call TRBD1 (6 bases). From germline, CDR1 is LNHNV and CDR2 YYDKDF (reference sequence). This CDR3 spans 16 amino acids. V was shortened by 3 bases and J by 4 bases, with 18 bases between the two germline ends.

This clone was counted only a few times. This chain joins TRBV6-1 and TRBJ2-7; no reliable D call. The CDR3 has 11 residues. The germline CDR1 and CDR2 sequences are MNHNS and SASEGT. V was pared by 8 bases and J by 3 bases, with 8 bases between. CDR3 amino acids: CASSPFYEQYF. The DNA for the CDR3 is TGTGCCAGCTCCCCATTCTACGAGCAGTACTTC.

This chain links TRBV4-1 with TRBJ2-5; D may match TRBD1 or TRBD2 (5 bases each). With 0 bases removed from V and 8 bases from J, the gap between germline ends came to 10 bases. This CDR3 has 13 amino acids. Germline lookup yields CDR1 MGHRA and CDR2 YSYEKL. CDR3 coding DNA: TGCGCCAGCAGCCAAGACACTCGGGACACCCAGTACTTC. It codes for CASSQDTRDTQYF.

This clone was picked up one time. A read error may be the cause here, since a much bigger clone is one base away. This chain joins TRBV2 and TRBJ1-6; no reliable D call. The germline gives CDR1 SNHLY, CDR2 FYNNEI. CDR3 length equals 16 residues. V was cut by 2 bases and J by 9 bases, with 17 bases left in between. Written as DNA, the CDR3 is TGTGCCAGCAGTGAAAGGACGGGCAAGGTTGGTTCACCCCTCCACTTT. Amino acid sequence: CASSERTGKVGSPLHF.

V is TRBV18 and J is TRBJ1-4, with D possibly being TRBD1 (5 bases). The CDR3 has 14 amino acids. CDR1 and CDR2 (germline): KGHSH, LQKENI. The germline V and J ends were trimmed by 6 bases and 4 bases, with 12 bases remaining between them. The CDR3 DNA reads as TGTGCCAGCTCTGGGGGAGGCGTTAATGAAAAACTGTTTTTT. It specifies CASSGGGVNEKLFF.

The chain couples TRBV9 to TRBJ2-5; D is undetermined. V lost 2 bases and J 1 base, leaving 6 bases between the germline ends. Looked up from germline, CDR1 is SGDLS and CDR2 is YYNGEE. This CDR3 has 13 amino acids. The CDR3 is CASSVNGQETQYF. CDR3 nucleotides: TGTGCCAGCAGCGTTAATGGCCAAGAGACCCAGTACTTC.

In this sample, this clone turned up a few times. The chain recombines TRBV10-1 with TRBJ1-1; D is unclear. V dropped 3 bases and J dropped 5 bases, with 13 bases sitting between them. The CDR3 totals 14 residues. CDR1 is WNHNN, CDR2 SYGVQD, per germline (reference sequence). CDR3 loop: CASSETSGVTEAFF. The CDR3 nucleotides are TGCGCCAGCAGTGAAACAAGCGGTGTGACTGAAGCTTTCTTT.

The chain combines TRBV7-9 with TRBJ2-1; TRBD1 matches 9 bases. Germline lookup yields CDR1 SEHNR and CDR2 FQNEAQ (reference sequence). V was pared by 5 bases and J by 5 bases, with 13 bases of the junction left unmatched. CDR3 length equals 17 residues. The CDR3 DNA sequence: TGTGCCAGCAGCAAGGGACAGGGTTTAATTCCGGACAATGAGCAGTTCTTC. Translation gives CASSKGQGLIPDNEQFF.

CDR3 sequence: CASSYGNGGNYGYTF. Here the CDR3 DNA reads TGTGCCAGCAGTTACGGCAATGGGGGTAACTATGGCTACACCTTC. This sequence joins TRBV6-5 and TRBJ1-2; a possible D gene is TRBD1 (5 bases). This CDR3 is built from 15 residues. Trimming pared 2 bases from V and 1 base from J, leaving 11 bases between. Germline CDR1 reads MNHEY; CDR2 reads SVGAGI.

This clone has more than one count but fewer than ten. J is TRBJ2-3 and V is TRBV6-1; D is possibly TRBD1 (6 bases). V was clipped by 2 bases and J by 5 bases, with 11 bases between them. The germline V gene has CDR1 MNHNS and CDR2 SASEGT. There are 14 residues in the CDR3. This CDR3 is CASSESVRGDTQYF. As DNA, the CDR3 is TGTGCCAGCAGTGAATCCGTCAGGGGAGATACGCAGTATTTT.

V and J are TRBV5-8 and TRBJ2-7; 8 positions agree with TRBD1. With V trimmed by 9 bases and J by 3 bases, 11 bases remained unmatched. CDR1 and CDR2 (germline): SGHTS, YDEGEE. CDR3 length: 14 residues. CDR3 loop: CATRGTGSNYEQYF. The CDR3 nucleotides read TGTGCCACCCGCGGGACAGGAAGCAACTACGAGCAGTACTTC.

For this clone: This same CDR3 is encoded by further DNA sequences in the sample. CDR3 protein: CASSPRYNEQFF. The CDR3 region has the DNA TGTGCCAGCAGCCCCCGATACAATGAGCAGTTCTTC. The chain couples TRBV7-2 to TRBJ2-1; no reliable D call. V gave up 5 bases and J gave up 4 bases, with 6 bases separating them. The CDR3 totals 12 residues. Germline-derived CDR1 and CDR2 are SGHTA and FQGNSA. Looking up the rest from reference TRBV7-2 and TRBJ2-1 gives the full variable domain: GAGVSQSPSNKVTEKGKDVELRCDPISGHTALYWYRQSLGQGLEFLIYFQGNSAPDKSGLPSDRFSAERTGGSVSTLTIQRTQQEDSAVYLCASSPRYNEQFFGPGTRLTVL.

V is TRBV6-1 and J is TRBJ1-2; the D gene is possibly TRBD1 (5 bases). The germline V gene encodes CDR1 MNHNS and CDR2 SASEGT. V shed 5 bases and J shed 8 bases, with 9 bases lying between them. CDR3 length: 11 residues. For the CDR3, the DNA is TGTGCCAGCAGTTCGTCAGGGGGCTACACCTTC. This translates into CASSSSGGYTF.